These 31 T cell receptor beta chains were sequenced from one sample in a study of T cells expressing NK-cell markers. With the 5' RACE reads reprocessed, TCRdb shows one record per CDR3 protein and no DNA. The sample table includes 150,000 to 200,000 distinct CDR3 sequences. The specimen was blood T cells: a sorted CD56 or NKG2C T cell subset, CD4+ or CD8+ T cells, or bulk PBMC T cells (not recorded which). The receptors stem from a man aged 18 to 69 in good health.

The V gene is TRBV19, the J gene TRBJ2-7; checking the TCRdb D call of TRBD1 is not possible without DNA. The CDR3 has 13 residues. Germline loops: CDR1 LNHDA, CDR2 SQIVND (reference sequence). The CDR3 loop is CASSIGDTYEQYF.

The chain has TRBV10-3 and TRBJ1-6; TCRdb's D call, TRBD1, is unchecked because there is no DNA. The CDR3 runs to 13 residues. Germline loops: CDR1 ENHRY, CDR2 SYGVKD. The CDR3 sequence is CAISEPGLAPLHF.

The chain is built from TRBV12-3 or TRBV12-4 and TRBJ2-2. The CDR3 is 15 amino acids. CDR3 sequence: CASSTSPQGSGELFF.

The chain is built from TRBV6-1 and TRBJ2-1; TCRdb's D gene call, TRBD1, goes unchecked for lack of DNA. Germline V gene sequence: CDR1 MNHNS, CDR2 SASEGT. The CDR3 has 12 amino acids. The CDR3 reads CASIGGHNEQFF.

The chain carries TRBV28 and TRBJ1-2; TCRdb picks TRBD1, but there is no DNA to check that call. Germline V gene data show CDR1 as MDHEN and CDR2 as SYDVKM. The CDR3 runs 14 residues. CDR3 region: CASSLRVGQHGYTF.

This chain uses TRBV29-1 with TRBJ1-1; the D call of TRBD1 rests on TCRdb alone, since no DNA is present to check it. The CDR3 has 14 residues. Germline CDR1 and CDR2: SQVTM and ANQGSEA. This CDR3 reads CSVGGMGGWTEAFF. The full variable domain, its missing parts supplied by reference TRBV29-1 and TRBJ1-1, is SAVISQKPSRDICQRGTSLTIQCQVDSQVTMMFWYRQQPGQSLTLIATANQGSEATYESGFVIDKFPISRPNLTFSTLTVSNMSPEDSSIYLCSVGGMGGWTEAFFGQGTRLTVV.

This chain uses TRBV7-9 with TRBJ1-2. Germline CDR1 reads SEHNR; CDR2 reads FQNEAQ (reference sequence). The CDR3 covers 12 residues. The CDR3: CASSHRTDGYTF.

The CDR3 here is CASSFLEGTGGDNEQFF. This chain uses TRBV13 with TRBJ2-1; the D call from TCRdb, TRBD1, cannot be confirmed without DNA. Germline V gives CDR1 PRHDT, CDR2 FYEKMQ (reference sequence). The CDR3 spans 17 residues.

The V and J genes are TRBV7-8 and TRBJ2-7; without DNA, the TCRdb call of TRBD1 cannot be checked. Germline assignment: CDR1 SGHVS and CDR2 FQNEAQ. The CDR3 totals 15 residues. The CDR3: CASSLVWTGGYEQYF.

The CDR3 here is CATSRLGLAGGYEQFF. V is TRBV15 and J is TRBJ2-1; the TCRdb D gene call, TRBD2, has no DNA to confirm it. This CDR3 contains 16 residues. Per the germline V gene, CDR1 is LNHNV and CDR2 is YYDKDF (reference sequence).

V usage is TRBV11-3 and J usage is TRBJ2-7; the D gene TCRdb calls, TRBD1, cannot be checked with no DNA. Germline assignment: CDR1 SGHNT and CDR2 YENEEA. This CDR3 region has 13 residues. The chain's CDR3 is CASSLEGGAEQYF.

This sequence joins TRBV19 and TRBJ2-4. The V gene's germline CDR1 is LNHDA and CDR2 SQIVND (reference sequence). The CDR3 runs 17 residues. CDR3 in amino acids: CASSMKLGELAKNIQYF.

The chain has TRBV25-1 and TRBJ1-6; TCRdb selects TRBD1, and the lack of DNA leaves this call unchecked. Germline values: CDR1 MGHDK, CDR2 SYGVNS. The CDR3 has 19 residues. The CDR3 region is CASSESRANDGLLNSPLHF.

The J gene is TRBJ1-1, the V gene TRBV12-3 or TRBV12-4. This CDR3 has 13 amino acids. The chain's CDR3 is CASSAMWGTEAFF.

The CDR3 loop reads CSVDGNNYGYTF. V is TRBV29-1 and J is TRBJ1-2. Germline loops: CDR1 SQVTM, CDR2 ANQGSEA. The CDR3 is made up of 12 amino acids. Filled out from reference TRBV29-1 and TRBJ1-2, the complete variable domain reads SAVISQKPSRDICQRGTSLTIQCQVDSQVTMMFWYRQQPGQSLTLIATANQGSEATYESGFVIDKFPISRPNLTFSTLTVSNMSPEDSSIYLCSVDGNNYGYTFGSGTRLTVV.

The rearrangement uses TRBV13 and TRBJ2-3; TCRdb gives TRBD1 as the D gene, but with no DNA this cannot be confirmed. This CDR3 is built from 16 residues. The germline gives CDR1 PRHDT, CDR2 FYEKMQ (reference sequence). CDR3: CASSLRTSGGVDTQYF.

The chain employs TRBV27 and TRBJ2-7; the TRBD2 assignment by TCRdb is unverifiable without DNA. Germline lookup yields CDR1 MNHEY and CDR2 SMNVEV (reference sequence). The CDR3 contains 16 residues. The CDR3 protein is CASSFTSGEFPYEQYF.

V gene TRBV2 combines with J gene TRBJ2-1; TCRdb proposes TRBD1, but this gene call is untestable without DNA. The CDR3 runs 14 residues. Germline CDR1 SNHLY, CDR2 FYNNEI. CDR3 amino acids: CASTPGTGRNEQFF. Full variable domain (outside the CDR3, taken from reference TRBV2 and TRBJ2-1): EPEVTQTPSHQVTQMGQEVILRCVPISNHLYFYWYRQILGQKVEFLVSFYNNEISEKSEIFDDQFSVERPDGSNFTLKIRSTKLEDSAMYFCASTPGTGRNEQFFGPGTRLTVL.

V is TRBV7-2 and J is TRBJ2-7; the D call of TRBD1 rests on TCRdb alone, since no DNA is present to check it. The CDR3 consists of 18 residues. The V gene's germline CDR1 is SGHTA and CDR2 FQGNSA. This CDR3 reads CASSLSGTAQIPPTEQYF.

The gene calls are TRBV28 and TRBJ2-2; TCRdb picks TRBD2, but there is no DNA to check that call. Germline V lookup: CDR1 MDHEN, CDR2 SYDVKM. The CDR3 extends over 20 amino acids. Here the CDR3 reads CASSLRRGTSGGLYAGELFF. The full variable domain, completed using reference TRBV28 and TRBJ2-2, is DVKVTQSSRYLVKRTGEKVFLECVQDMDHENMFWYRQDPGLGLRLIYFSYDVKMKEKGDIPEGYSVSREKKERFSLILESASTNQTSMYLCASSLRRGTSGGLYAGELFFGEGSRLTVL.

This sequence joins TRBV9 and TRBJ2-1; TCRdb calls TRBD2, which cannot be checked without DNA. The germline gives CDR1 SGDLS, CDR2 YYNGEE. The CDR3 is made up of 16 amino acids. This chain's CDR3 is CASSVVGGGASDEQFF.

This chain joins TRBV19 and TRBJ2-3; the TCRdb D gene call, TRBD1, has no DNA to confirm it. Germline CDR1 and CDR2: LNHDA and SQIVND (reference sequence). This CDR3 has 15 amino acids. The CDR3 here is CASSTDSPRRDTQYF.

The chain couples TRBV27 to TRBJ2-2. Germline CDR1 MNHEY, CDR2 SMNVEV (reference sequence). The CDR3 extends over 14 amino acids. CDR3 in amino acids: CASSLYATAGELFF.

The chain uses TRBV19 and TRBJ2-5. This CDR3 contains 15 residues. Germline CDR1 is LNHDA and CDR2 is SQIVND (reference sequence). The CDR3: CASSIDLREAETQYF.

The rearrangement joins TRBV13 to TRBJ2-5. The CDR3 runs to 13 residues. Germline V gene data show CDR1 as PRHDT and CDR2 as FYEKMQ (reference sequence). The chain's CDR3 is CASSPHGQETQYF.

The chain is built from TRBV7-8 and TRBJ2-1. This CDR3 is built from 13 residues. From germline, CDR1 is SGHVS and CDR2 FQNEAQ. CDR3: CASTGISYNEQFF.

V gene TRBV24-1 combines with J gene TRBJ1-2. CDR3 length equals 12 residues. Germline CDR1 KGHDR, CDR2 SFDVKD. CDR3: CATSAGNYGYTF.

This chain connects TRBV20-1 to TRBJ2-5; the D gene TCRdb calls, TRBD1, cannot be checked with no DNA. Germline CDR1 DFQATT, CDR2 SNEGSKA (reference sequence). The CDR3 loop spans 15 amino acids. CDR3 protein: CSAERSGGSPETQYF.

This sequence joins TRBV6-2 or TRBV6-3 and TRBJ1-5; there is no DNA to check the TCRdb D call of TRBD1. Germline assignment: CDR1 MNHEY and CDR2 SVGEGT. The CDR3 consists of 19 residues. CDR3 region: CASSYRLTGSPYSNQPQHF.

This chain's CDR3 is CASSLSASGLEQYF. The rearrangement uses TRBV28 and TRBJ2-7. CDR1 is MDHEN, CDR2 SYDVKM, per germline. The CDR3 extends over 14 amino acids.

This chain links TRBV2 with TRBJ1-5; as DNA is missing, the TRBD1 call by TCRdb cannot be tested. CDR3 length equals 14 residues. Looked up from germline, CDR1 is SNHLY and CDR2 is FYNNEI. The CDR3 spells CASRGPSDNQPQHF.